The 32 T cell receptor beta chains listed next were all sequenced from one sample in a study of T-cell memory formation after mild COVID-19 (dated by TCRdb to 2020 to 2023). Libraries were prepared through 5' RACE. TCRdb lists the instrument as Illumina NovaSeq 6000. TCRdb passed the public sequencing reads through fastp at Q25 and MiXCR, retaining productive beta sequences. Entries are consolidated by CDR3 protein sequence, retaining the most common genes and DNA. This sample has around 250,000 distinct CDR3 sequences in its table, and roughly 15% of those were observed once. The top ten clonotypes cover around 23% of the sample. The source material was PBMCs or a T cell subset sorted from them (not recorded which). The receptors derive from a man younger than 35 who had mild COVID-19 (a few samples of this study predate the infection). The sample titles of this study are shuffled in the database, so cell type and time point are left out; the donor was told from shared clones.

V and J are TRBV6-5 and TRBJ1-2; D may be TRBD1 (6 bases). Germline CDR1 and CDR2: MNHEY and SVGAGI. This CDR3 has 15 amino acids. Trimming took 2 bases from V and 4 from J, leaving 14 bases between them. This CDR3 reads CASSYAPGTPYGYTF. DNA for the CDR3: TGTGCCAGCAGTTACGCCCCCGGGACACCCTATGGCTACACCTTC.

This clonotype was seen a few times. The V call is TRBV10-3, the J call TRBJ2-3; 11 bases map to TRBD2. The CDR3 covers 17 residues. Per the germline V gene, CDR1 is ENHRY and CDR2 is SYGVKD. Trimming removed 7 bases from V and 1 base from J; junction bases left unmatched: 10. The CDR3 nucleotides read TGTGCCATCAACCCGGGACTAGCGGTTCCTGGCACAGATACGCAGTATTTT. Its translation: CAINPGLAVPGTDTQYF.

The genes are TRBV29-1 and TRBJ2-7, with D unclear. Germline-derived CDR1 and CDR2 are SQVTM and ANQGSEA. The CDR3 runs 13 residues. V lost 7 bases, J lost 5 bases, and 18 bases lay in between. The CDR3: CSAVPGLYDEQYF. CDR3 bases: TGCAGCGCCGTGCCGGGTCTCTACGACGAGCAGTACTTC.

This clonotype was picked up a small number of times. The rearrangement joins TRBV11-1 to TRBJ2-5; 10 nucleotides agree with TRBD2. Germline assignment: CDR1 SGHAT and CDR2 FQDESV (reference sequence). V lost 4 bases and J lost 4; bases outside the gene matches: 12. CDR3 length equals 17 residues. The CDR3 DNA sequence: TGTGCCAGCAGCTATCAGCGGGGGGGAGTTGGAGGAGAGACCCAGTACTTC. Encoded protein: CASSYQRGGVGGETQYF. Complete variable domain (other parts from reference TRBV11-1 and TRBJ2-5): EAEVAQSPRYKITEKSQAVAFWCDPISGHATLYWYRQILGQGPELLVQFQDESVVDDSQLPKDRFSAERLKGVDSTLKIQPAELGDSAMYLCASSYQRGGVGGETQYFGPGTRLLVL.

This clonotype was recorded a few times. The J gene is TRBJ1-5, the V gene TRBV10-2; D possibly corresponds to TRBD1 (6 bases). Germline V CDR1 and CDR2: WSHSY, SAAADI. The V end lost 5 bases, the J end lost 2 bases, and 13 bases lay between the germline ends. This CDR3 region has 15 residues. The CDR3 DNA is TGCGCCAGCAGTATCTGGGGGCCTGGCAATCAGCCCCAGCATTTT. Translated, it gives CASSIWGPGNQPQHF.

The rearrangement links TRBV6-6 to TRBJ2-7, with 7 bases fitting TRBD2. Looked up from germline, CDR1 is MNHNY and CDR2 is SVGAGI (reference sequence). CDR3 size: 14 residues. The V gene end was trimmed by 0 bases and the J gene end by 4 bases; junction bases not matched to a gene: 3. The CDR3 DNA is TGTGCCAGCAGTTACTCAGGGAGGGGATACGAGCAGTACGTC. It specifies CASSYSGRGYEQYV.

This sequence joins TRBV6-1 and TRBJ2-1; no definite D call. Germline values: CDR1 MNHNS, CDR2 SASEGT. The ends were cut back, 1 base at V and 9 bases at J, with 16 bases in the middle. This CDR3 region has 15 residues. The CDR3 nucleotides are TGTGCCAGCAGTGAAGTGTACTCCTCGGTCAGTGAGCAGTTCTTC. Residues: CASSEVYSSVSEQFF.

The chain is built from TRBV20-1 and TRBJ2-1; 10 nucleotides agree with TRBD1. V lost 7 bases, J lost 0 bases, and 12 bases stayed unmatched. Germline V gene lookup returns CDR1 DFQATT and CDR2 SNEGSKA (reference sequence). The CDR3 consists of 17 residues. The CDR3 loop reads CSGQGASGQSSYNEQFF. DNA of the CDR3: TGCAGTGGACAGGGGGCTAGCGGGCAAAGCTCCTACAATGAGCAGTTCTTC.

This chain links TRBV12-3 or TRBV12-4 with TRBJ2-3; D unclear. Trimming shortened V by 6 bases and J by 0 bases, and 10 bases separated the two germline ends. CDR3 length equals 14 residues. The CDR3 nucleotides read TGTGCCAGCAGGCAGACCGTTAGCACAGATACGCAGTATTTT. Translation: CASRQTVSTDTQYF.

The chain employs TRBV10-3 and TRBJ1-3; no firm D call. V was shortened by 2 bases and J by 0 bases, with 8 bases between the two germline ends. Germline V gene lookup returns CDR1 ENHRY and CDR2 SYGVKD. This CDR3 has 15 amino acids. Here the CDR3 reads CAISEVAASGNTIYF. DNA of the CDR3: TGTGCCATCAGTGAGGTGGCGGCCTCTGGAAACACCATATATTTT.

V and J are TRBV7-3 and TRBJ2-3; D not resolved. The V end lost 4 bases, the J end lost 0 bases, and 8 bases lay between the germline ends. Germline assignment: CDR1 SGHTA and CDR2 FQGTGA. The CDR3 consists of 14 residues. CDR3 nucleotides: TGTGCCAGCAGCTCACCATATAGCACAGATACGCAGTATTTT. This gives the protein CASSSPYSTDTQYF.

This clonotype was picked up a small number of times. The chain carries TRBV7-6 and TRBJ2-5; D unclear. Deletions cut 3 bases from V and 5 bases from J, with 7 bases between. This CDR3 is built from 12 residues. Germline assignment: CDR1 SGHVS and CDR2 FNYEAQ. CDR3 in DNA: TGTGCCAGCAGCTTTTTTTCTGAGACCCAGTACTTC. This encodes CASSFFSETQYF.

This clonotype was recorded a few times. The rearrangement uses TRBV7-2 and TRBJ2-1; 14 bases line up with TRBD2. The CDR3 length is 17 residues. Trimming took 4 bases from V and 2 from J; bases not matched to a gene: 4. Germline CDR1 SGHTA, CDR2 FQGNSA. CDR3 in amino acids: CASSSTSGGGPYNEQFF. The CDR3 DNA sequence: TGTGCCAGCAGCTCGACTAGCGGGGGGGGCCCCTACAATGAGCAGTTCTTC.

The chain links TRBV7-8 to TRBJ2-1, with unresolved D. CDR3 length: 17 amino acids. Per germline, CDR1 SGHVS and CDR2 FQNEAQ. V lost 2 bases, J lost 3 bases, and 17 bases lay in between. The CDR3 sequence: CASSLRRPGIGYNEQFF. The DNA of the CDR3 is TGTGCCAGCAGCTTACGTCGCCCGGGCATTGGCTACAATGAGCAGTTCTTC.

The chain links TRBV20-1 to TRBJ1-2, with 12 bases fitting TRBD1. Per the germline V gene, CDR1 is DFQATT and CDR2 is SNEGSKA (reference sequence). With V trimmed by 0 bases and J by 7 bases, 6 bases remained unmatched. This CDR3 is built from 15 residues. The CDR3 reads CSARDVGQGASGYTF. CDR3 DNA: TGCAGTGCTAGAGATGTGGGACAGGGGGCTAGTGGCTACACCTTC.

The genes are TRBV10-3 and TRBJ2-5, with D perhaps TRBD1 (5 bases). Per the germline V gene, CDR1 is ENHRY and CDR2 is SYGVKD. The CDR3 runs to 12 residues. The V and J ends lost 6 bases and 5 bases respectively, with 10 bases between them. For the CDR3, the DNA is TGTGCCATCAGCGCAGGGCTCGAGACCCAGTACTTC. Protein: CAISAGLETQYF.

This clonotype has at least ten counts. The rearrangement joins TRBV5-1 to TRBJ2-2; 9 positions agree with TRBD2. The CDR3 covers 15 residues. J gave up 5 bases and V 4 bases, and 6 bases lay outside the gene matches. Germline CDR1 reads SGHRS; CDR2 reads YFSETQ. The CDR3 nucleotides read TGCGCCAGCAGCCCGGGACTAGCCCTGACCGGGGAGCTGTTTTTT. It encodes CASSPGLALTGELFF.

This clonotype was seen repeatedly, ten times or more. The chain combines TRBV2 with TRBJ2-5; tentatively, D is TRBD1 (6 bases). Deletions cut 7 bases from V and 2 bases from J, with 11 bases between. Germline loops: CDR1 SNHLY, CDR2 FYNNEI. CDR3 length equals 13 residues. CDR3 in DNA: TGTGCCAGCAACCGACAGGAACAAGAGACCCAGTACTTC. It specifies CASNRQEQETQYF.

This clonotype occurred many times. The CDR3 DNA is TGTGCCACCAGCAGGCCCCTCTCACGGGGACTGGACAATGAGCAGTTCTTC. Residues: CATSRPLSRGLDNEQFF. V is TRBV15 and J is TRBJ2-1; D may be TRBD2 (6 bases). The germline CDR1 and CDR2 sequences are LNHNV and YYDKDF (reference sequence). The CDR3 length is 17 residues. V was pared by 3 bases and J by 5 bases, with 20 bases between.

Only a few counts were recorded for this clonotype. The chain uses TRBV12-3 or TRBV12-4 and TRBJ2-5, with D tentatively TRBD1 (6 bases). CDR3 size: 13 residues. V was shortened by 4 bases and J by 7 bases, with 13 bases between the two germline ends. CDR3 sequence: CASSSGGSPTQYF. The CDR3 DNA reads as TGTGCCAGCAGTTCTGGGGGCAGCCCGACCCAGTACTTC.

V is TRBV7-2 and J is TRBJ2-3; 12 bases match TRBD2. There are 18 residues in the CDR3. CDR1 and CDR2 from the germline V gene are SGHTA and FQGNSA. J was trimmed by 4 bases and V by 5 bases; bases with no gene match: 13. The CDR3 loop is CASSRPWVSSGGADTQYF. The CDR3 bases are TGTGCCAGCAGCCGACCTTGGGTCTCTAGCGGGGGGGCAGATACGCAGTATTTT.

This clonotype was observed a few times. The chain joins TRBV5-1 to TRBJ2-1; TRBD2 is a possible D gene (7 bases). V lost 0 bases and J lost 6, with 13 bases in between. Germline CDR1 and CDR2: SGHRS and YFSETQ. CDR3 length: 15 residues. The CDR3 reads CASSLEWGGGNEQFF. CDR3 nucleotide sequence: TGCGCCAGCAGCTTGGAGTGGGGGGGCGGCAATGAGCAGTTCTTC.

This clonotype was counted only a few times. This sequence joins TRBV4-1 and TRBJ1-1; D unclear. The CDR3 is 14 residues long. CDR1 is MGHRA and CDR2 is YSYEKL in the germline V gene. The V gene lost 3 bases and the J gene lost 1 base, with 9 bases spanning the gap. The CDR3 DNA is TGCGCCAGCAGCCATGACGGATGGAACACTGAAGCTTTCTTT. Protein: CASSHDGWNTEAFF.

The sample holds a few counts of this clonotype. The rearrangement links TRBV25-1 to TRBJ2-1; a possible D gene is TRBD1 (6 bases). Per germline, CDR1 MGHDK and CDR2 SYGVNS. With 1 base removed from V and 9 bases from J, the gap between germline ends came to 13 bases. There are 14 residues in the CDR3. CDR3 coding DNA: TGTGCCAGCAGTGAATCCTTGGGGGCCGGTGAGCAGTTCTTC. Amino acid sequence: CASSESLGAGEQFF.

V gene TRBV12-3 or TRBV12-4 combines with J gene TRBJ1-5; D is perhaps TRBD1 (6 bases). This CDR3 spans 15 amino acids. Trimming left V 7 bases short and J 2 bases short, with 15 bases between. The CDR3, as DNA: TGTGCCAGCACCCTACAGGGTTACGGCAATCAGCCCCAGCATTTT. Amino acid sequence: CASTLQGYGNQPQHF.

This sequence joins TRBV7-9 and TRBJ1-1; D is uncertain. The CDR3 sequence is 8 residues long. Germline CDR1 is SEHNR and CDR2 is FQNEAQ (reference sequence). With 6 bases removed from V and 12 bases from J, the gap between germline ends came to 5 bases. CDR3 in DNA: TGTGCCAGCAGGCCTCCTTTCTTT. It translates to CASRPPFF.

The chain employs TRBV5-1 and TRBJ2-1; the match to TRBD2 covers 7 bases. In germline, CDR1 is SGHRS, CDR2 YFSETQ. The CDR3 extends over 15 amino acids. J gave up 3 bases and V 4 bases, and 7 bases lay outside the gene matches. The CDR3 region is CASSLGASGYNEQFF. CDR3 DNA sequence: TGCGCCAGCAGCCTAGGGGCTAGCGGCTACAATGAGCAGTTCTTC. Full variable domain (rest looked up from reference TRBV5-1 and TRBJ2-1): KAGVTQTPRYLIKTRGQQVTLSCSPISGHRSVSWYQQTPGQGLQFLFEYFSETQRNKGNFPGRFSGRQFSNSRSEMNVSTLELGDSALYLCASSLGASGYNEQFFGPGTRLTVL.

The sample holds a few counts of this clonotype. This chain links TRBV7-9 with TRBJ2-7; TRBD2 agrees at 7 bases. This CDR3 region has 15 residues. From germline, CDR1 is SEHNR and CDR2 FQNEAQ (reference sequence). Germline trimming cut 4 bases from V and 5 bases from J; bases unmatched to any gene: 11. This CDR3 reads CASSSRGTGGDEQYV. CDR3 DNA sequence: TGTGCCAGCAGCTCGCGGGGGACTGGGGGTGACGAGCAGTACGTC.

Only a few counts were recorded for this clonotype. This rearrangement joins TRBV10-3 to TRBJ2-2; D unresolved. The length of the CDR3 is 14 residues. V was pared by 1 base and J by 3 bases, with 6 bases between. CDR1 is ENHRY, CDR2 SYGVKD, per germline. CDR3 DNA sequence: TGTGCCATCAGTGAGTGGTTTGACACCGGGGAGCTGTTTTTT. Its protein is CAISEWFDTGELFF.

As DNA, the CDR3 is TGTGCCAGCAGGGACACCACAGATACGCAGTATTTT. This gives the protein CASRDTTDTQYF. The chain carries TRBV4-2 and TRBJ2-3; maybe TRBD1 (5 bases). This CDR3 is 12 amino acids long. The V end lost 6 bases, the J end lost 2 bases, and 6 bases lay between the germline ends. The germline V gene has CDR1 LGHNA and CDR2 YNFKEQ.

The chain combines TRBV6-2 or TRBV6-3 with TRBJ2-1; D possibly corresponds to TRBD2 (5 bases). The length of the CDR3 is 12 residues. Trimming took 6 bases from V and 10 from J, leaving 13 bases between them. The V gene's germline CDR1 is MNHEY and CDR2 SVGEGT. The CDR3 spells CASSNTRGEQFF. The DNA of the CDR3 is TGTGCCAGCAGCAATACTAGAGGCGAGCAGTTCTTC.

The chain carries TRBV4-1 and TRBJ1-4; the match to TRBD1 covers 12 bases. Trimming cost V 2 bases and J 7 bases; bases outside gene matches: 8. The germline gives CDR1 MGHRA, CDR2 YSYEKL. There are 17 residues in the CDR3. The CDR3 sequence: CASSQHGGQGALEKLFF. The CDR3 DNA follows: TGCGCCAGCAGCCAACATGGGGGACAGGGGGCGCTTGAAAAACTGTTTTTT.